Following are 27 T cell receptor beta chains from one sample sequenced in a study of T cell repertoires in cytomegalovirus infection. TCRdb re-called the reads through MiXCR, storing one row per CDR3 protein. The sample shows about 310,000 distinct CDR3 sequences, roughly a tenth of them seen only once. The sequencing input was PBMCs. These receptors all stem from a human donor in good health (CMV status not recorded). Some clones in this sample may be carry-over from other donors' samples.

This clonotype was seen ten or more times. The J gene is TRBJ2-3, the V gene TRBV20-1; D gene unclear. There are 12 residues in the CDR3. Germline CDR1 is DFQATT and CDR2 is SNEGSKA (reference sequence). V lost 5 bases and J lost 0, with 6 bases in between. The CDR3 coding sequence is TGCAGTGCTGTCGAAAGCACAGATACGCAGTATTTT. Amino acid sequence: CSAVESTDTQYF.

This clonotype was counted at least ten times. This chain joins TRBV6-2 or TRBV6-3 and TRBJ1-6; D unclear. Germline lookup yields CDR1 MNHEY and CDR2 SVGEGT. The CDR3 is made up of 13 amino acids. Trimming cost V 8 bases and J 4 bases, with 9 bases left between them. Here the CDR3 reads CASQDGYNSPLHF. The CDR3 region has the DNA TGTGCCAGCCAGGACGGATATAATTCACCCCTCCACTTT.

This clonotype was found a few times. The chain carries TRBV20-1 and TRBJ1-4, with D perhaps TRBD1 (5 bases). Between the trimmed V and J ends, which lost 3 bases and 7 bases, there was a span of 15 bases. Germline CDR1 reads DFQATT; CDR2 reads SNEGSKA (reference sequence). The CDR3 is 14 amino acids. DNA of the CDR3: TGCAGTGCTAGCCGAACAGGACTACTTGAAAAACTGTTTTTT. Translation gives CSASRTGLLEKLFF.

In regard to this clonotype: This sequence may be a read error, since a much larger clone differs from it by one base. The CDR3 loop is CACSSPGGRGDIQYF. CDR3 nucleotide sequence: TGTGCCTGCAGCTCTCCGGGGGGCCGTGGAGACATTCAGTACTTC. V and J are TRBV28 and TRBJ2-4; the D gene is possibly TRBD2 (7 bases). The V gene's germline CDR1 is MDHEN and CDR2 SYDVKM. The CDR3 is made up of 15 amino acids.

This clonotype was recorded many times. V gene TRBV29-1 combines with J gene TRBJ2-1; 9 bases align to TRBD1. There are 14 residues in the CDR3. V lost 7 bases and J lost 7; bases outside the gene matches: 11. Per germline, CDR1 SQVTM and CDR2 ANQGSEA. The CDR3 sequence is CSGRGQGSGNEQFF. DNA for the CDR3: TGCAGCGGGAGGGGACAGGGATCTGGTAATGAGCAGTTCTTC.

This clonotype appeared many times. This chain connects TRBV20-1 to TRBJ2-2; 11 bases map to TRBD2. Germline loops: CDR1 DFQATT, CDR2 SNEGSKA (reference sequence). The ends lost 6 bases at V and 3 bases at J; junction bases unmatched: 6. CDR3 length: 15 residues. CDR3 nucleotide sequence: TGCAGTGCCACCCTAGCGGGGGGCCACACCGGGGAGCTGTTTTTT. Translation: CSATLAGGHTGELFF.

This clonotype was seen ten or more times. J is TRBJ1-1 and V is TRBV7-8; TRBD1 matches 10 bases. Germline CDR1 reads SGHVS; CDR2 reads FQNEAQ. The CDR3 is made up of 15 amino acids. The V segment lost 5 bases and the J segment 5 bases; nucleotides outside the gene matches: 8. The CDR3 nucleotides read TGTGCCAGCAGCCAAAGGGACAGGGGATGGACTGAAGCTTTCTTT. Its protein is CASSQRDRGWTEAFF.

This clonotype showed up many times. This chain joins TRBV5-4 and TRBJ1-1, with D possibly matching TRBD1 (5 bases). The length of the CDR3 is 12 residues. V was cut by 10 bases and J by 3 bases, with 13 bases left in between. Germline assignment: CDR1 SGHNT and CDR2 YYREEE (reference sequence). CDR3 protein: CAGGAGHTEAFF. The CDR3, as DNA: TGTGCCGGCGGGGCAGGCCACACTGAAGCTTTCTTT. The variable domain in full, with the rest retrieved from reference TRBV5-4 and TRBJ1-1, is ETGVTQSPTHLIKTRGQQVTLRCSSQSGHNTVSWYQQALGQGPQFIFQYYREEENGRGNFPPRFSGLQFPNYSSELNVNALELDDSALYLCAGGAGHTEAFFGQGTRLTVV.

This sequence joins TRBV20-1 and TRBJ1-1; D uncertain. Trimming pared 0 bases from V and 0 bases from J, leaving 14 bases between. Germline lookup yields CDR1 DFQATT and CDR2 SNEGSKA (reference sequence). The CDR3 has 16 amino acids. The CDR3 DNA is TGCAGTGCTAGAGATGCCGGCAGGCCGCTGAACACTGAAGCTTTCTTT. Translating it yields CSARDAGRPLNTEAFF.

This clonotype occurred a few times. The chain is built from TRBV20-1 and TRBJ2-1; 12 nucleotides match TRBD2. CDR3 length: 14 amino acids. Germline values: CDR1 DFQATT, CDR2 SNEGSKA (reference sequence). After removal of 5 bases from V and 7 bases from J, the junction contained 6 bases not matched to a gene. CDR3 in amino acids: CSAASGGAENEQFF. The CDR3 coding sequence is TGCAGTGCTGCTAGCGGGGGGGCCGAAAATGAGCAGTTCTTC.

This clonotype has ten or more counts. This chain uses TRBV7-9 with TRBJ2-7; no firm D call. Trimming took 5 bases from V and 4 from J, leaving 12 bases between them. The germline gives CDR1 SEHNR, CDR2 FQNEAQ (reference sequence). The CDR3 contains 13 residues. In DNA form, the CDR3 reads TGTGCCAGCAGCCTGGAGACGGCTTACGAGCAGTACGTC. It encodes CASSLETAYEQYV.

Ten or more counts support this clonotype. The chain combines TRBV7-2 with TRBJ1-5, with TRBD1 as a possible D gene (6 bases). Trimming took off 5 bases at V and 5 bases at J, with 10 bases between the two ends. Per the germline V gene, CDR1 is SGHTA and CDR2 is FQGNSA. The CDR3 spans 13 residues. The CDR3 DNA follows: TGTGCCAGCAGCAAGGGGGAGGATCAGCCCCAGCATTTT. This sequence encodes CASSKGEDQPQHF. Complete variable domain (other parts from reference TRBV7-2 and TRBJ1-5): GAGVSQSPSNKVTEKGKDVELRCDPISGHTALYWYRQSLGQGLEFLIYFQGNSAPDKSGLPSDRFSAERTGGSVSTLTIQRTQQEDSAVYLCASSKGEDQPQHFGDGTRLSIL.

This clonotype was counted a few times. This rearrangement joins TRBV7-3 to TRBJ1-1, with D hard to call. There are 13 residues in the CDR3. Trimming left V 5 bases short and J 2 bases short, with 9 bases between. CDR1 is SGHTA and CDR2 is FQGTGA in the germline V gene. The CDR3 nucleotides read TGTGCCAGCAGCAGGACTTACAACACTGAAGCTTTCTTT. Protein: CASSRTYNTEAFF.

In its sample, this clonotype was seen many times. V and J are TRBV29-1 and TRBJ1-2; 11 bases are a match to TRBD1. Germline loops: CDR1 SQVTM, CDR2 ANQGSEA. The CDR3 covers 14 residues. Unmatched junction bases numbered 7, after V lost 4 bases and J lost 6 bases. CDR3 in amino acids: CSVAKRTGGDGYTF. The DNA of the CDR3 is TGCAGCGTTGCGAAACGGACAGGGGGCGATGGCTACACCTTC.

This clonotype was seen repeatedly, ten times or more. The V call is TRBV7-6, the J call TRBJ2-7; D remains ambiguous. Trimming removed 1 base from V and 6 bases from J, with 10 bases in between. This CDR3 is 13 amino acids long. Germline lookup yields CDR1 SGHVS and CDR2 FNYEAQ. The CDR3 sequence is CASSLELTGEQYV. The CDR3 coding sequence is TGTGCCAGCAGCTTAGAGTTGACTGGCGAGCAGTACGTC.

This clonotype was found many times. The CDR3 DNA follows: TGTGCCAGCAGTTACCAGGACAGGGGGAGCACTGAAGCTTTCTTT. Its translation: CASSYQDRGSTEAFF. The V gene is TRBV6-5, the J gene TRBJ1-1; 10 bases fit TRBD1. J lost 4 bases, V lost 2 bases, and 4 bases had no gene match. This CDR3 contains 15 residues. CDR1 MNHEY and CDR2 SVGAGI come from the germline V gene.

In this sample, this clonotype turned up many times. CDR3 sequence reads: CAISEDTSETQYF. The CDR3 nucleotides are TGTGCCATCAGTGAAGACACTTCTGAGACCCAGTACTTC. V usage is TRBV10-3 and J usage is TRBJ2-5, with unresolved D. Per germline, CDR1 ENHRY and CDR2 SYGVKD. The CDR3 runs to 13 residues. Deletions cut 3 bases from V and 5 bases from J, with 10 bases between.

Concerning this clonotype: With a much larger clone just one base away, this may be a read error. The chain couples TRBV25-1 to TRBJ1-3; D is unresolved. The CDR3 loop spans 14 amino acids. V was clipped by 2 bases and J by 0 bases, with 5 bases between them. In germline, CDR1 is MGHDK, CDR2 SYGVNS. The CDR3 DNA follows: TGTGCCAGCAGTGAAACGAGCTCTGGAAACACCATATATTTT. It is translated as CASSETSSGNTIYF.

This clonotype has ten or more counts. The CDR3 loop reads CAISAVPGLAGRELFF. The CDR3 DNA is TGTGCCATCAGTGCCGTACCGGGACTAGCGGGGAGGGAGCTGTTTTTT. The chain is built from TRBV10-3 and TRBJ2-2; TRBD2 matches at 13 bases. Germline V gene sequence: CDR1 ENHRY, CDR2 SYGVKD. The CDR3 consists of 16 residues. The V segment lost 4 bases and the J segment 9 bases; nucleotides outside the gene matches: 8.

The chain has TRBV6-6 and TRBJ1-6, with TRBD1 as a possible D gene (5 bases). Trimming stripped 5 bases from V and 7 bases from J, with 12 bases between. Per germline, CDR1 MNHNY and CDR2 SVGAGI (reference sequence). The CDR3 covers 14 residues. The CDR3 region has the DNA TGTGCCAGCAGTACGACAGTGACCAATTCACCCCTCCACTTT. Translating it yields CASSTTVTNSPLHF.

This clonotype occurred many times. The chain links TRBV6-5 to TRBJ1-6; 7 positions match TRBD1. Germline-derived CDR1 and CDR2 are MNHEY and SVGAGI. After removal of 2 bases from V and 6 bases from J, the junction contained 13 bases not matched to a gene. The CDR3 loop spans 18 amino acids. The CDR3 coding sequence is TGTGCCAGCAGTTACGTGGGGACAGCCGCTCCTGGTAATTCACCCCTCCACTTT. It encodes CASSYVGTAAPGNSPLHF.

At least ten counts were recorded for this clonotype. V usage is TRBV7-2 and J usage is TRBJ1-2; TRBD1 matches 8 bases. The CDR3 contains 15 residues. Germline CDR1 and CDR2: SGHTA and FQGNSA. V shed 4 bases, J shed 7 bases, and the junction held 11 bases outside the gene matches. In DNA, the CDR3 is TGTGCCAGCAGCTCCCCATCCGGACAGGGTTCTGGCTACACCTTC. It is translated as CASSSPSGQGSGYTF.

This clonotype was recorded a few times. J is TRBJ2-3 and V is TRBV7-9; weak D call: TRBD2 (6 bases). There are 16 residues in the CDR3. Per germline, CDR1 SEHNR and CDR2 FQNEAQ (reference sequence). Trimming pared 5 bases from V and 2 bases from J, leaving 17 bases between. The CDR3 is CASSPLGRGYTDTQYF. CDR3 in DNA: TGTGCCAGCAGCCCGTTAGGGCGGGGATACACAGATACGCAGTATTTT.

This clonotype was seen at least ten times. The gene calls are TRBV6-1 and TRBJ1-1; TRBD1 is a possible D gene (6 bases). Trimming stripped 5 bases from V and 5 bases from J, with 12 bases between. Germline V gene lookup returns CDR1 MNHNS and CDR2 SASEGT. The CDR3 totals 13 residues. The CDR3 region is CASSIGTTTEAFF. CDR3 coding DNA: TGTGCCAGCAGTATTGGGACAACGACTGAAGCTTTCTTT.

The sample holds many counts of this clonotype. The chain couples TRBV7-2 to TRBJ1-1, with 7 bases lining up with TRBD1. The CDR3 spans 14 residues. Germline loops: CDR1 SGHTA, CDR2 FQGNSA. J lost 4 bases, V lost 7 bases, and 9 bases had no gene match. The CDR3 nucleotides read TGTGCCAGCACCGTGACAGGGAGGGTCACTGAAGCTTTCTTT. Translating it yields CASTVTGRVTEAFF.

At least ten counts were recorded for this clonotype. The J gene is TRBJ1-2, the V gene TRBV28; TRBD1 might be the D (6 bases). Deletions cut 4 bases from V and 2 bases from J, with 11 bases between. The CDR3 totals 14 residues. In germline, CDR1 is MDHEN, CDR2 SYDVKM. For the CDR3, the DNA is TGTGCCAGCAGTTCGGACAGCCAGAACTATGGCTACACCTTC. Encoded protein: CASSSDSQNYGYTF.

This clonotype was counted many times. The chain carries TRBV4-3 and TRBJ1-6; D unresolved. This CDR3 has 14 residues. The V end lost 0 bases, the J end lost 7 bases, and 7 bases lay between the germline ends. Germline-derived CDR1 and CDR2 are LGHNA and YSLEER. This CDR3 reads CASSQDAQNSPLHF. DNA for the CDR3: TGCGCCAGCAGCCAAGATGCCCAGAATTCACCCCTCCACTTT.